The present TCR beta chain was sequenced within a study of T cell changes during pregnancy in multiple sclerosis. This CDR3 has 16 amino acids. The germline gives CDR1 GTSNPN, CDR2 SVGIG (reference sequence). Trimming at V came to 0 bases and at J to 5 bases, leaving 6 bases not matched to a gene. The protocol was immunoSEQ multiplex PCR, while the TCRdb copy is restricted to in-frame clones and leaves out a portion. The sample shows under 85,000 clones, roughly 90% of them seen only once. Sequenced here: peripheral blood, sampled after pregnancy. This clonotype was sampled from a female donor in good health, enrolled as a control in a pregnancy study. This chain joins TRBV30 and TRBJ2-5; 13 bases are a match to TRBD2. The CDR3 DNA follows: TGTGCCTGGAGTGTACTAGCGGGAGGGCCGAAGGAGACCCAGTACTTC. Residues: CAWSVLAGGPKETQYF.